These T cell receptor beta chains were read from a single sample in a study of cytomegalovirus exposure and HLA in healthy donors. Libraries were prepared by immunoSEQ multiplex PCR; TCRdb keeps only in-frame clonotypes and omits some of them. Found here are around 140,000 clones, nearly 80% of them singletons; the top ten hold about 1%. Sequencing was performed on PBMCs. These TCRs come from a male donor in good health and CMV-seronegative. CDR3s include the opening cysteine and the closing phenylalanine or tryptophan. The D gene is left open where the match is weak. Clone size is stated in some rows and not others, as once, few, many or a class when expanded.

J gene,clone size,V gene,D gene,CDR3 DNA,CDR3 protein
TRBJ1-1,few,TRBV4-3,.,TGCGCCAGCAGCCCGCAGCCAGGGATTAACACTGAAGCTTTCTTT,CASSPQPGINTEAFF
TRBJ2-7,.,TRBV4-2,.,TGTGCCAGCAGCCAAGATCTTGGGCTTTCAGGAGAGCAGTACTTC,CASSQDLGLSGEQYF
TRBJ2-3,few,TRBV7-9,TRBD2,TGTGCCAGCAGCTTATTAGCGGGGGCGAGTCGCACGCAGTATTTT,CASSLLAGASRTQYF
TRBJ2-5,.,TRBV9,.,TGTGCCAGCAGCGTTCTTTACCAAGAGACCCAGTACTTC,CASSVLYQETQYF
TRBJ2-5,once,TRBV7-8,TRBD2,TGTGCCAGCAGCTTGGACTACGTAGCCCCGGTAGCGGGGGAAGAGACCCAGTACTTC,CASSLDYVAPVAGEETQYF
TRBJ2-7,.,TRBV11-2,.,TGTGCCAGCAGCTCTTACTACGAGCAGTACTTC,CASSSYYEQYF
TRBJ1-1,.,TRBV23-1,TRBD1,TGCGCCAGCAGACTGCAAGACAGGGTGGACACTGAAGCTTTCTTT,CASRLQDRVDTEAFF
TRBJ1-1,.,TRBV19,TRBD1,TGTGCCAGTAGTAGACAGGGGGCGCGGGAAGGGGCTTTCTTT,CASSRQGAREGAFF
TRBJ1-5,.,TRBV19,TRBD1,TGTGCCAGTAAAACAGGGGGCCAGCCCCAGCATTTT,CASKTGGQPQHF
TRBJ2-7,.,TRBV14,TRBD2,TGTGCCAGCAGCCAAGATGGGCCAGCGGGGGACCCCTACGAGCAGTACTTC,CASSQDGPAGDPYEQYF